This paragraph reports one T cell receptor (beta chain). No antigen is known for it. These data come from a study of regulatory T cells in long-lasting Graves disease. Study-level points and caveats: Compared with new cases, persistent Graves' patients showed reduced TCR diversity.

The sample's time point: newly diagnosed GD, antithyroid drugs for less than 3 months. The TCR library was prepared using RNA isolated from PBMCs. V trimming: 2 bases; J trimming: 5 bases; junction bases outside the gene matches: 15. Germline V lookup: CDR1 MNHEY, CDR2 SVGEGT. The CDR3 covers 17 residues. Assembly of TCR beta libraries relied on iRepertoire HTBI primers together with Arm-PCR of CDR3 regions. TCRdb used MiXCR to reprocess the multiplex PCR reads, holding one entry per CDR3 protein. Found here are 370,000 or so distinct CDR3 sequences, roughly 15% of them singletons; the top ten hold over 20%. These same data were also listed under a study on T cells in Graves' hyperthyroidism and ophthalmopathy. From that second work: Among clonotypes expanded in thyroid above 0.001, most were also found in blood. Stable hyperthyroidism was separated from ophthalmopathy by a model based on 13 V-J features.

V usage is TRBV6-2 or TRBV6-3 and J usage is TRBJ2-7; 7 nucleotides match TRBD2. Sample: peripheral blood mononuclear cells (PBMCs), taken at new diagnosis, from a patient treated with antithyroid drugs. The sequence derives from a woman aged 18 to 35 with Graves disease. The CDR3 nucleotides read TGTGCCAGCAGTTACCGGGTTGGGCGGGAGACTTTCGACGAGCAGTACTTC. It translates to CASSYRVGRETFDEQYF.